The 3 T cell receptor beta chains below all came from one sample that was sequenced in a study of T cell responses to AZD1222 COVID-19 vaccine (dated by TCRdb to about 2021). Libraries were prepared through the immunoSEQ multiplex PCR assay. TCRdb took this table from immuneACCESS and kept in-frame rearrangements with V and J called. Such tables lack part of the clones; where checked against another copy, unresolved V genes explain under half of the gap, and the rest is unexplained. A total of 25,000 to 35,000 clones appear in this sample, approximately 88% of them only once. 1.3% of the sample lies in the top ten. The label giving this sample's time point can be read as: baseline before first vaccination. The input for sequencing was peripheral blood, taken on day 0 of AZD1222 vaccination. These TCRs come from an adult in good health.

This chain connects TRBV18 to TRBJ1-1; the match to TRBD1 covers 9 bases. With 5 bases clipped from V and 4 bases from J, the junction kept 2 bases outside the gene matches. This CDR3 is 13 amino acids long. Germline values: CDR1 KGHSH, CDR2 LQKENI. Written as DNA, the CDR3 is TGTGCCAGCTCATTGACAGGGGGCACTGAAGCTTTCTTT. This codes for CASSLTGGTEAFF.

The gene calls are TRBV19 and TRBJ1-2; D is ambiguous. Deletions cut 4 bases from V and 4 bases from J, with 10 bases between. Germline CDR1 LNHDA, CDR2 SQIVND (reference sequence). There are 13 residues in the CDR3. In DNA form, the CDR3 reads TGTGCCAGTAGTAGAGAGGGTTCCTATGGCTACACCTTC. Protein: CASSREGSYGYTF.

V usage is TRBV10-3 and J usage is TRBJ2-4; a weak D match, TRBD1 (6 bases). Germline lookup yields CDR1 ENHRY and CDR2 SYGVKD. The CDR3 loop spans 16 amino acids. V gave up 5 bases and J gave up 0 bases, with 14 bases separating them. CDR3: CAISPGQTLAKNIQYF. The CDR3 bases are TGTGCCATCAGTCCGGGACAAACACTAGCCAAAAACATTCAGTACTTC.